This note documents a single TCR beta chain sequence. The antigen it recognizes is unknown. Base-call qualities are not available, and no considerably larger clone is one nucleotide away. These data originate in a study of identical twins listed by TCRdb under 2016. General notes on the study: The study deep-sequenced TCR alpha and beta repertoires from monozygotic twins, unrelated adults of various ages and cord blood to test whether fetal clonotypes persist. To rule out contamination, the twin experiments were replicated at different times with different library preparation protocols. Overall study results and their limits: Compared with coincidental sharing between unrelated individuals, out-of-frame TCR alpha sequences shared between twins had an excess of sequences with low generation probability. In monozygotic twins, recombination models systematically underestimated out-of-frame TCR alpha sharing, but the models matched the sharing seen between unrelated individuals. Abundant cord blood beta clonotypes carried fewer insertions; young adult naive repertoires showed a weaker similar trend, while memory repertoires showed none. Invariant T cells such as MAIT and iNKT could partly confound zero-insertion analyses, though diverse VJ usage argued against this for most clonotypes. Conclusions relied on cross-sectional statistical analysis, since the same donors could not be followed over many years. The excess sharing between twins in beta out-of-frame sequences was weaker because fewer shared sequences reduced the signal-to-noise ratio.

Only healthy Caucasian donors were included. The twin cohort consisted of three pairs of female monozygotic twins, all aged roughly 18 to 29 years. RNA for TCR libraries was isolated from peripheral blood mononuclear cells. V is reduced by 6 bases and J by 5 bases, leaving a spacing of 15 bases between them. The CDR3 holds 14 amino acids from the cysteine to the phenylalanine. CDR3 DNA only is kept here, 42 bases in frame from base 1. CDR1 and CDR2 are read off the germline V gene as MNHNS and SASEGT. The library came from 5' RACE. Sequencing took place on an Illumina HiSeq 2000. A universal primer binding site was introduced by template switching, and a unique molecular identifier was present in the final cDNA, enabling accurate counting of TCR cDNA molecules. First-strand cDNA for TCR alpha and beta chains was synthesized from specific primers in the conserved constant-segment region. To control for contamination, every cDNA library was double barcoded, receiving both a SMART-Mk sample barcode and Illumina barcodes. TruSeq adapter sequences, together with Illumina sample barcodes, were added in two successive PCR steps. Sequencing of the TCR alpha and beta cDNA libraries was done on the Illumina HiSeq platform using custom primers. Processing in the source paper ran as follows. Raw reads were processed with MiGEC to extract unique molecular identifiers, and MiXCR was used to determine CDR3 positions. For each individual, recombination models were inferred using an EM algorithm with the repgenHMM and IGoR tools. The tcR package in R was used for shared clonotype analysis, with sharing normalized by the product of cloneset sizes. To study raw recombination without the effects of thymic and clonal selection, out-of-frame nonproductive sequences were analyzed. TCRdb reanalyzed the raw reads on its own, using fastp at Q25 for trimming and MiXCR for clone calling, and kept in-frame beta chains. Rows merge per CDR3 protein into single entries with the most common DNA and genes. What appears here as the V and J calls and clone size reflects TCRdb's work, not the paper's. For this sample the table gives 600,000 to 700,000 distinct CDR3 sequences, of which 21% were detected only once. 4% to 5.5% of the sample is taken by the ten largest.

This sample was also put to use in a study of T cells expressing NK-cell markers. As that second study puts it: Three sorted T-cell subsets (CD3+CD56+NKG2C+, CD3+CD56+NKG2C- and CD3+CD56-NKG2C+) from about 8 donors had their TCR beta-chain repertoires profiled. Seven of the eight sequenced donors were HCMV-seropositive and one was HCMV-seronegative. To restrict sorting to alphabetaTCR-expressing T cells, an anti-gammadeltaTCR antibody was added in several experiments. In more than 5 donors, the dominant CD3+CD56+NKG2C+ clonotypes ranked among the top 10 CD8+ clonotypes, making up roughly 1.0-7.5% of CD8+ T cells. Those dominant clonotypes were again the most abundant among CD3+CD56-NKG2C+ cells in four donors, at about 28.3-65%. Whether the expanded NKG2C-expressing T cell clones were specific for HCMV antigens remained unclear. All eight donors whose samples were sequenced were randomly selected healthy volunteers, three of them men and five women. A commercial ELISA kit detecting HCMV-specific IgG in serum was used to determine HCMV serostatus. Bulk peripheral blood T-cell repertoires were additionally sequenced from unsorted PBMC for several donors. MIGEC was used to demultiplex reads and group the reads by UMI, and MiTCR was used to assemble and quantify clonotypes. To exclude erroneous sequences, only TCR cDNA sequences supported by at least two reads were retained. The tcR package was used for downstream repertoire analysis, and clonotypes were matched between fractions using CDR3 nucleotide sequence together with V segment. VDJmatch was used to annotate antigen specificity against VDJdb, with one amino acid substitution allowed in CDR3.

The V and J genes are TRBV6-1 and TRBJ2-3; the D segment might be TRBD1 or TRBD2, since each matches 5 bases. The sequenced material came from PBMCs. The sequence derives from a woman aged 18-29 years in good health. The CDR3 reads as follows: CASSPTLGGDTQYF. The DNA reads as follows: TGTGCCAGCAGCCCAACCCTTGGGGGAGATACGCAGTATTTT.